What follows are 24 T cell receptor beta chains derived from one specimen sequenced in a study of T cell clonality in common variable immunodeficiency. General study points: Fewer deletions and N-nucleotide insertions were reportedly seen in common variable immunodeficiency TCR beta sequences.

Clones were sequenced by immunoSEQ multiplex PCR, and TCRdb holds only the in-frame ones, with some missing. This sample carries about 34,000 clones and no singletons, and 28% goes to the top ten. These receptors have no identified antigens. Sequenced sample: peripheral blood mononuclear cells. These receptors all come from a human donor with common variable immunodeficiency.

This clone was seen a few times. This chain's CDR3 is CASSMRQGALGNTEAFF. The sequenced CDR3 bases are TGTGCCAGTAGTATGCGGCAGGGGGCCTTAGGGAACACTGAA. The J gene is TRBJ1-1, the V gene TRBV19; TRBD1 matches at 8 bases. Read sequence stops 3 residues before the CDR3 end, and the germline J gene provides the missing end. From germline, CDR1 is LNHDA and CDR2 SQIVND (reference sequence). V trimming: 3 bases; J trimming: 1 base; junction bases outside the gene matches: 10. This CDR3 contains 17 residues.

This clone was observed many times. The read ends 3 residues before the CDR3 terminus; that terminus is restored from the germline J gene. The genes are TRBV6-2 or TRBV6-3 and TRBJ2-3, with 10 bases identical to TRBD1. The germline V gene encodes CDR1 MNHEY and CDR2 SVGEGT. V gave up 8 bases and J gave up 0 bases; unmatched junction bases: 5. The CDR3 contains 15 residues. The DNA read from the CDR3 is TGTGCCAGCCTAGACAGGGGGCGAAGCACAGATACG. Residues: CASLDRGRSTDT. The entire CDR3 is CASLDRGRSTDTQYF.

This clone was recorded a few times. The CDR3 loop is CASSHTPGTGGGEQYF. The DNA read from the CDR3 is TGTGCCAGCAGCCACACCCCCGGGACAGGGGGCGGCGAG. The gene calls are TRBV7-8 and TRBJ2-7; 12 bases are a match to TRBD1. Read sequence stops 3 residues before the CDR3 end, and the germline J gene provides the missing end. Trimming took 5 bases from V and 6 from J; bases not matched to a gene: 11. From germline, CDR1 is SGHVS and CDR2 FQNEAQ. This CDR3 has 16 amino acids.

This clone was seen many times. CDR3 in amino acids: CASSSSASSSYNEQFF. The covered CDR3 bases are TGTGCCAGCAGCTCTAGCGCATCGAGCTCCTACAATGAG. V usage is TRBV7-6 and J usage is TRBJ2-1; possibly TRBD2 for D (6 bases). The CDR3 end falls 3 residues outside the read, so it is completed with the germline J gene. V was pared by 4 bases and J by 0 bases, with 13 bases between. The CDR3 runs 16 residues. Per the germline V gene, CDR1 is SGHVS and CDR2 is FNYEAQ.

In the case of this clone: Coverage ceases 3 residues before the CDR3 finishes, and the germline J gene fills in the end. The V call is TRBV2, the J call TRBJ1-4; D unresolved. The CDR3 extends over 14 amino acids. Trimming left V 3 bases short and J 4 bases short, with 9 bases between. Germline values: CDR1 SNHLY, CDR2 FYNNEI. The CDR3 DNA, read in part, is TGTGCCAGCAGTGACTGGCAGGTTAATGAAAAA. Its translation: CASSDWQVNEK. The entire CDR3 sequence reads CASSDWQVNEKLFF.

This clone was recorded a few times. Incomplete CDR3 DNA: TGTGCCAGCAGGACCGACAGGTTGAACACTGAA. Translated, it gives CASRTDRLNTE. The full-length CDR3 reads as CASRTDRLNTEAFF. V gene TRBV7-8 combines with J gene TRBJ1-1; possible D gene TRBD1, 6 bases. The observed sequence ends 3 residues before the CDR3 terminus, with the missing tail filled in from the germline J gene. The CDR3 contains 14 residues. Germline V lookup: CDR1 SGHVS, CDR2 FQNEAQ. V was trimmed by 6 bases and J by 0 bases, leaving 11 bases between them.

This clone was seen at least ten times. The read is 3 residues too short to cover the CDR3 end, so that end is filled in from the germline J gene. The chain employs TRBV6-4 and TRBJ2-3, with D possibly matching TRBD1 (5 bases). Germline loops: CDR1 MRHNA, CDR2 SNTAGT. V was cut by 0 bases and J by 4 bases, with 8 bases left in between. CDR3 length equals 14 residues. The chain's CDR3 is CASSDSGVSDTQYF. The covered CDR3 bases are TGTGCCAGCAGTGACTCAGGGGTTTCAGATACG.

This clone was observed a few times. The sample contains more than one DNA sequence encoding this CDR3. The DNA read from the CDR3 is TGTGCCAGCTCACCACAGGGTACGAGCACAGATACG. Translated: CASSPQGTSTDT. The entire CDR3 sequence reads CASSPQGTSTDTQYF. The chain carries TRBV18 and TRBJ2-3; the D is unclear. The read ends 3 residues before the CDR3 terminus; that terminus is restored from the germline J gene. CDR3 length equals 15 residues. Looked up from germline, CDR1 is KGHSH and CDR2 is LQKENI. Trimming removed 1 base from V and 0 bases from J, with 8 bases in between.

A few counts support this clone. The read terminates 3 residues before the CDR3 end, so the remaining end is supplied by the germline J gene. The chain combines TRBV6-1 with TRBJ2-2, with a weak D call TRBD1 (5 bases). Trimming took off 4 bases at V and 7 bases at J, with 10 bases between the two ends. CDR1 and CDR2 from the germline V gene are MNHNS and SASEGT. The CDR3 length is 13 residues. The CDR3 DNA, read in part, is TGTGCCAGCAGTGTACAGGAATACGGGGAG. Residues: CASSVQEYGE. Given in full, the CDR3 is CASSVQEYGELFF.

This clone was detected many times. CDR3 region: CASSPGWRGQAFF. The DNA read from the CDR3 is TGCGCCAGCAGCCCCGGGTGGAGGGGGCAA. The rearrangement uses TRBV5-1 and TRBJ1-1; 7 bases line up with TRBD1. The CDR3 is cut off 3 residues early in the read; its end comes from the germline J gene. The CDR3 extends over 13 amino acids. Germline values: CDR1 SGHRS, CDR2 YFSETQ.

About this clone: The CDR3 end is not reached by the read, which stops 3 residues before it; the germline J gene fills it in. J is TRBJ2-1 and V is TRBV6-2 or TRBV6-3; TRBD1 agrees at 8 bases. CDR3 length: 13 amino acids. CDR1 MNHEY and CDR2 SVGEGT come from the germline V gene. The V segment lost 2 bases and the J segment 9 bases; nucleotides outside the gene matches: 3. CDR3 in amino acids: CASSYRTGTEQFF. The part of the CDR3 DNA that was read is TGTGCCAGCAGTTACCGGACAGGGACTGAG.

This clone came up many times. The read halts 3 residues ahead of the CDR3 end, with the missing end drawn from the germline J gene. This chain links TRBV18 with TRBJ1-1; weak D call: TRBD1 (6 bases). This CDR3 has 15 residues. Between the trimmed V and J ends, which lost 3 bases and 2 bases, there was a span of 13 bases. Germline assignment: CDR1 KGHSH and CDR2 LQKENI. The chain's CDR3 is CASSPRTVSNTEAFF. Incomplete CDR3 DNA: TGTGCCAGCTCACCTAGGACAGTTTCAAACACTGAA.

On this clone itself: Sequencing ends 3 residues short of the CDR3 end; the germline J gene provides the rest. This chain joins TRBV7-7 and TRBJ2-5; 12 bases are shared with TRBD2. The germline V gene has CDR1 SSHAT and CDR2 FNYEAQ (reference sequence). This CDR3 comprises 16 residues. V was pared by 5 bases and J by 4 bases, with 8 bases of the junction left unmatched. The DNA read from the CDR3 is TGTGCCAGCAGCCTCGGGACTAGCGGGTGGTTAGAGACC. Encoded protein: CASSLGTSGWLET. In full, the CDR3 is CASSLGTSGWLETQYF.

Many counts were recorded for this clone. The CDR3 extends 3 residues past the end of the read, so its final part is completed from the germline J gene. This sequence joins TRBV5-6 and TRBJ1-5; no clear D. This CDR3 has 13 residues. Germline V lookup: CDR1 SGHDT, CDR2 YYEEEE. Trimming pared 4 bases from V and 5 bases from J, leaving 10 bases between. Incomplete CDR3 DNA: TGTGCCAGCAGCCTTTCAGGCGATCAGCCC. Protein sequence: CASSLSGDQP. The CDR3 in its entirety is CASSLSGDQPQHF.

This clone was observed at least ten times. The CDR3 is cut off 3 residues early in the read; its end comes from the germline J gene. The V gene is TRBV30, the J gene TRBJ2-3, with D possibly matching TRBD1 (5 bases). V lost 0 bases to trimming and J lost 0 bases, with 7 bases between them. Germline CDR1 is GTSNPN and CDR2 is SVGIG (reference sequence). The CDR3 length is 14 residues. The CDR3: CAWSVDTSTDTQYF. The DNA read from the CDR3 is TGTGCCTGGAGTGTGGACACTAGCACAGATACG.

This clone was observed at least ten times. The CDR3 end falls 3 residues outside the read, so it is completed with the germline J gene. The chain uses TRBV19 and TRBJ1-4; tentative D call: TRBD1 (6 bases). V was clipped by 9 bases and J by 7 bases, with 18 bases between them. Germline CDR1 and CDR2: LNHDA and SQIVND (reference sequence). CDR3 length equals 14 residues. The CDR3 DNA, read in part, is TGTGCCAGCTCCAGTCGGGGGGCGGGTGAAAAA. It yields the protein CASSSRGAGEK. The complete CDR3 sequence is CASSSRGAGEKLFF.

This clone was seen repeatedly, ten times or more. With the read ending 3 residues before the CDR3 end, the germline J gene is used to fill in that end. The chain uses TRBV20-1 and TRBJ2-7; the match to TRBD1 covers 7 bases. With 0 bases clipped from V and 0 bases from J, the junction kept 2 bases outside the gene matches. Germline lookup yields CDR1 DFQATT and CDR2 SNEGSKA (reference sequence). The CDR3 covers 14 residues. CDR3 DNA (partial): TGCAGTGCTAGAGACCGGACAGGCTCCTACGAG. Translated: CSARDRTGSYE. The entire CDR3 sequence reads CSARDRTGSYEQYF.

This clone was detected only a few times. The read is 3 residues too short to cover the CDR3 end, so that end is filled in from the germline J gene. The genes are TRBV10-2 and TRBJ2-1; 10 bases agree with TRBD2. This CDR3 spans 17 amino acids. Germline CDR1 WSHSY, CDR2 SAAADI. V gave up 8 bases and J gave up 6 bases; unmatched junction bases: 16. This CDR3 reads CASSNPLLAGTGNEQFF. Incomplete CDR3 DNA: TGCGCCAGCTCAAATCCGCTACTAGCGGGAACGGGCAATGAG.

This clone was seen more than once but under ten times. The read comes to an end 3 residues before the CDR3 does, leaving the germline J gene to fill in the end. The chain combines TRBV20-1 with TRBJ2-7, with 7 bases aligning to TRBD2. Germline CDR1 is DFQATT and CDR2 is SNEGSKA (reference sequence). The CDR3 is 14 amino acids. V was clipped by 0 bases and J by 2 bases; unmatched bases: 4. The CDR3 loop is CSARDSGRPYEQYF. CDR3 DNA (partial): TGCAGTGCTAGAGATAGCGGGCGCCCCTACGAG.

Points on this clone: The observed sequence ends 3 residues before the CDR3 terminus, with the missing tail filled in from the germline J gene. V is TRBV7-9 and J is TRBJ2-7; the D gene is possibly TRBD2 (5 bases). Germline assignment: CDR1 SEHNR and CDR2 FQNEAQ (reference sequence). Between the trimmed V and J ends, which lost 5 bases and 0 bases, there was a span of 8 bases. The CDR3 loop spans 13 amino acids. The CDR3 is CASSPRGSYEQYF. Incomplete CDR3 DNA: TGTGCCAGCAGCCCCCGGGGCTCCTACGAG.

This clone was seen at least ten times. CDR3 DNA (partial): TGCAGTGCGAACGGGCGGGCGACAGATACG. Encoded protein: CSANGRATDT. The whole CDR3 sequence reads CSANGRATDTQYF. The chain uses TRBV20-1 and TRBJ2-3; maybe TRBD2 (5 bases). The missing CDR3 end, 3 residues past where the read stops, is filled in from the germline J gene. Trimming removed 6 bases at V and 3 bases at J, with 13 bases between. This CDR3 has 13 residues. Germline CDR1 reads DFQATT; CDR2 reads SNEGSKA (reference sequence).

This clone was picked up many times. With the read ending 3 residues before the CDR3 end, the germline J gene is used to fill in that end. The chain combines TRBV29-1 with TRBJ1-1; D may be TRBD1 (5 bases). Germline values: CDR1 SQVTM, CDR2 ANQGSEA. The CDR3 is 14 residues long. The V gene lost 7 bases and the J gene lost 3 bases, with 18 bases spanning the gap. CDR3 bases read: TGCAGCGCTCGACCGCGGGGGGGTTACACTGAA. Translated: CSARPRGGYTE. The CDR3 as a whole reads CSARPRGGYTEAFF.

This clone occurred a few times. Partial CDR3 DNA: TGTGCCAGCTCACAGGGGGGGAGCACTGAA. Translated: CASSQGGSTE. The whole CDR3 sequence is CASSQGGSTEAFF. The chain carries TRBV18 and TRBJ1-1; D may be TRBD1 (6 bases). Sequencing ends 3 residues short of the CDR3 end; the germline J gene provides the rest. The germline CDR1 and CDR2 sequences are KGHSH and LQKENI. CDR3 length: 13 amino acids. V was cut by 4 bases and J by 4 bases, with 10 bases left in between.

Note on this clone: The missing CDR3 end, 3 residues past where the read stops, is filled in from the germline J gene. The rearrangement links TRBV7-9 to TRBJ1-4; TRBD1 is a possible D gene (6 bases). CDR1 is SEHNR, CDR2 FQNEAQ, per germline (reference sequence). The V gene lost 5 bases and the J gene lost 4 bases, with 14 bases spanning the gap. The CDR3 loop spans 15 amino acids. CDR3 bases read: TGTGCCAGCAGCCCCTTACAGGGAAGTAATGAAAAA. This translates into CASSPLQGSNEK. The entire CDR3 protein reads CASSPLQGSNEKLFF.